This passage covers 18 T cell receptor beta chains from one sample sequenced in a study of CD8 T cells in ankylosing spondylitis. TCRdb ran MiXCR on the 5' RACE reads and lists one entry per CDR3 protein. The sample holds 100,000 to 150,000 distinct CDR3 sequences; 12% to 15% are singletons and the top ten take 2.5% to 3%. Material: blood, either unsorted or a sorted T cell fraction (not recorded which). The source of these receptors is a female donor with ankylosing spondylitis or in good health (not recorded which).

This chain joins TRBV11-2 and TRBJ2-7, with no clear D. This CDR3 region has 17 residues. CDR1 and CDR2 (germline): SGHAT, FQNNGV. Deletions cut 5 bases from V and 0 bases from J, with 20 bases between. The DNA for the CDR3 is TGTGCCAGCAGCATGAGACGGGTATACAGCTACTCCTACGAGCAGTACTTC. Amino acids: CASSMRRVYSYSYEQYF.

CDR3 sequence (DNA): TGTGCCATACAAGGGACGGGAGATGAAAAACTGTTTTTT. Protein: CAIQGTGDEKLFF. The gene calls are TRBV10-3 and TRBJ1-4; D is perhaps TRBD1 (5 bases). Germline V gives CDR1 ENHRY, CDR2 SYGVKD. The CDR3 sequence is 13 residues long. Trimming pared 9 bases from V and 6 bases from J, leaving 14 bases between.

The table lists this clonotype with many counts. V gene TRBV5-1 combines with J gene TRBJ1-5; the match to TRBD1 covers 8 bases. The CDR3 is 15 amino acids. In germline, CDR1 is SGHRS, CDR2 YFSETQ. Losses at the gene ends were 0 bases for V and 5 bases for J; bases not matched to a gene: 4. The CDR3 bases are TGCGCCAGCAGCTTGGGGGCAGGGGGCGATCAGCCCCAGCATTTT. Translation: CASSLGAGGDQPQHF.

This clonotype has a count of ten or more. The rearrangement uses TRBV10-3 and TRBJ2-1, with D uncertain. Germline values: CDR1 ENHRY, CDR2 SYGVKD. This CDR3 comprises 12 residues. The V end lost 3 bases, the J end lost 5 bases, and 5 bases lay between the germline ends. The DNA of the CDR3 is TGTGCCATCAGTGACCAGAACAATGAGCAGTTCTTC. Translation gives CAISDQNNEQFF.

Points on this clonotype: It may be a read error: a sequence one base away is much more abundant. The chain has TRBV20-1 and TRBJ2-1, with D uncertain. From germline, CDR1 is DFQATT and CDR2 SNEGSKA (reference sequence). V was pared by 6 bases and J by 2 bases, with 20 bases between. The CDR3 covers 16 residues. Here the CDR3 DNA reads TGCAGTGCCAACCACGCCAGGACCGGCCCCTACAATGAGCAGTTCTTC. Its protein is CSANHARTGPYNEQFF.

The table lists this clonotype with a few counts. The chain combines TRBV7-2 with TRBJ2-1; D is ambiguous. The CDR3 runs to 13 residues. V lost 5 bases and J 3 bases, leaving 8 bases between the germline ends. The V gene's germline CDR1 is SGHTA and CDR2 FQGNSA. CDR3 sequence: CASSIDFYNEQFF. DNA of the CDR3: TGTGCCAGCAGCATCGACTTCTACAATGAGCAGTTCTTC.

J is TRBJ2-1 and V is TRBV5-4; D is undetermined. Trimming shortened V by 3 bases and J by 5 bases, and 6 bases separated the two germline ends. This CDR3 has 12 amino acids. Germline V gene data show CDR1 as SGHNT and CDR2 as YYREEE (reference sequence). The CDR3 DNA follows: TGTGCCAGCAGCTCTATCCACAATGAGCAGTTCTTC. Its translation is CASSSIHNEQFF.

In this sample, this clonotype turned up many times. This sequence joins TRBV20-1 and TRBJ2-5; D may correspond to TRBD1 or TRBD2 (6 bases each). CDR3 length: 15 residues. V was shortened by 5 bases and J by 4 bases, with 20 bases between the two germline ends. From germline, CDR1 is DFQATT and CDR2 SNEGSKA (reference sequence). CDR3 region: CSAPGGLRGGETQYF. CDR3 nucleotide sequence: TGCAGTGCTCCCGGGGGCCTAAGGGGTGGAGAGACCCAGTACTTC.

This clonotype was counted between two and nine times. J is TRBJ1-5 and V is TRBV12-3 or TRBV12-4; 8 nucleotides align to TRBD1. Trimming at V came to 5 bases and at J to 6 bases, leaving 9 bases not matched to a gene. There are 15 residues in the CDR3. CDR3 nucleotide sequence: TGTGCCAGCAGTCCAAGGACAGGGCAGGGTCAGCCCCAGCATTTT. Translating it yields CASSPRTGQGQPQHF.

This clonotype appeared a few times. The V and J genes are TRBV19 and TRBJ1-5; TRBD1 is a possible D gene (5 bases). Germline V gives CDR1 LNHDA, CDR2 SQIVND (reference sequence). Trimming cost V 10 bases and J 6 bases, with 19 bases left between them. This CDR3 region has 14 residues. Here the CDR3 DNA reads TGTGCCACCAATACGGGGGGTTTCGGTCAGCCCCAGCATTTT. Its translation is CATNTGGFGQPQHF.

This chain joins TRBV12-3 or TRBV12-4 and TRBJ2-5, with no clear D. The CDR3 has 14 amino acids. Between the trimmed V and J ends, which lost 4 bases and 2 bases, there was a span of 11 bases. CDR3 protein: CASSWRSEQETQYF. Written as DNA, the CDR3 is TGTGCCAGCAGTTGGCGGAGCGAGCAAGAGACCCAGTACTTC.

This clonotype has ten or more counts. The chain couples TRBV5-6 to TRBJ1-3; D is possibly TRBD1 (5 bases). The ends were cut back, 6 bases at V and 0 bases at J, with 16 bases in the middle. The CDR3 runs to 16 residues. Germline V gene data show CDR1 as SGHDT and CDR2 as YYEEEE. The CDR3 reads CASTLRGPSSGNTIYF. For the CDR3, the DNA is TGTGCCAGCACTTTGAGGGGTCCCTCCTCTGGAAACACCATATATTTT.

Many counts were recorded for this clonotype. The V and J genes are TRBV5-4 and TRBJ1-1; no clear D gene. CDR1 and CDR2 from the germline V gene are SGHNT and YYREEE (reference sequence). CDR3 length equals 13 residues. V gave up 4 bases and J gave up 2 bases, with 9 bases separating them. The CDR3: CASSTRPNTEAFF. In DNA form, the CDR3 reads TGTGCCAGCAGCACAAGGCCAAACACTGAAGCTTTCTTT.

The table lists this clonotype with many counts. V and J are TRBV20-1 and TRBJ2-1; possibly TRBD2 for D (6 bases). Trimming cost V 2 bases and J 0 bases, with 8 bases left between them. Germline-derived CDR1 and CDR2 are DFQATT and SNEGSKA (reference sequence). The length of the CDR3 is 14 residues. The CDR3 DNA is TGCAGTGCTAGATTCGGGAGCTCCTACAATGAGCAGTTCTTC. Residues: CSARFGSSYNEQFF.

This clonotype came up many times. The CDR3 nucleotides are TGTGCCAGCAGCTTGCTGAGCGGACTAGCGGTTTACAATGAGCAGTTCTTC. Amino acids: CASSLLSGLAVYNEQFF. The chain links TRBV5-6 to TRBJ2-1; 10 nucleotides match TRBD2. The CDR3 contains 17 residues. CDR1 is SGHDT and CDR2 is YYEEEE in the germline V gene. Trimming cost V 1 base and J 4 bases; bases outside gene matches: 8.

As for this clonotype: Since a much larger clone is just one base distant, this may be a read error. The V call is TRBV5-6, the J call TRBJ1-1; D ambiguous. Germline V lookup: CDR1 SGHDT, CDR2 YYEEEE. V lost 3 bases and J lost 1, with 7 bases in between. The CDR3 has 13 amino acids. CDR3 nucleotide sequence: TGTGCCAGCAGCTCCGGGGAGAACACTGAAGCTTTCTTT. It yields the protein CASSSGENTEAFF.

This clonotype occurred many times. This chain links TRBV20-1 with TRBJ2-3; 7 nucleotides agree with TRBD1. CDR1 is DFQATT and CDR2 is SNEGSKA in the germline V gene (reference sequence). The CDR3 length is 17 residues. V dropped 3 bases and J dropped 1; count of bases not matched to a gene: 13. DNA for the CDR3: TGCAGTGCTAGTCTGGACAGGATGATCGGGGGCACAGATACGCAGTATTTT. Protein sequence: CSASLDRMIGGTDTQYF.

The CDR3 coding sequence is TGTGCCAGCCGTACGGGGGAGGGCGGTGAAGCTTTCTTT. Its translation is CASRTGEGGEAFF. The chain links TRBV12-3 or TRBV12-4 to TRBJ1-1; perhaps TRBD1 as D (5 bases). The length of the CDR3 is 13 residues. Trimming shortened V by 8 bases and J by 7 bases, and 17 bases separated the two germline ends.